The entry below describes one T cell receptor beta chain. Authors' analysis steps: Estimated nucleated cell counts came from reference gene primer amplification. Clones were sequenced by immunoSEQ multiplex PCR, and TCRdb holds only the in-frame ones, with some missing. V, J and clone size were drawn from that table, and D and trimming were deduced from the DNA. The sample has roughly 52,000 clones, approximately 85% seen once. This entry comes from a study of blood T cell repertoires in COVID-19. Background on the study: Samples came from the United States, Italy and Spain, spanning acute and convalescent COVID-19. The analysed material was cDNA or gDNA that came from T cells, B-cell-depleted T cells, or PBMCs.

The germline V gene has CDR1 SQVTM and CDR2 ANQGSEA. This CDR3 spans 15 amino acids. Trimming removed 2 bases at V and 4 bases at J, with 18 bases between. The specimen was peripheral blood. This sequence originates from a human donor in a cohort sampled during active COVID-19. The chain carries TRBV29-1 and TRBJ2-7; D perhaps matches TRBD1 (7 bases). CDR3 sequence: CSVELAGGLPYEQYF. The DNA for the CDR3 is TGCAGCGTTGAATTGGCAGGGGGACTCCCATACGAGCAGTACTTC.